This TCR beta chain was sequenced during a study of PD-1 blockade in classical Hodgkin lymphoma. Whole-study findings and limits: By C4D1 there was a significant rise in CD4+ TCR diversity but not in CD8+ TCR diversity. The authors excluded patients who started nivolumab under 1 year after ASCT. The study reported lower baseline TCR diversity in newly diagnosed patients than in healthy donors.

Regarding time point: cycle 4 day 1 (C4D1), after five to seven weeks of nivolumab. All patients relapsed after autologous stem cell transplantation, and brentuximab vedotin exposure varied. Produced via immunoSEQ multiplex PCR; TCRdb's table is partial and in-frame only. The table has tens of thousands of clones, about 77% seen once; the top ten hold roughly 35%. As to this clone: Its antigen is currently unknown.

The origin of this receptor is a human donor with classical Hodgkin lymphoma. The starting material was peripheral blood mononuclear cells (PBMCs), obtained before the fourth cycle of nivolumab.

The chain's CDR3 is CASSGGDAGSSAYEQYF. The CDR3 coding sequence is TGTGCCAGCAGTGGGGGGGACGCCGGGTCGAGCGCCTACGAGCAGTACTTC. The chain combines TRBV25-1 with TRBJ2-7, with D possibly TRBD2 on 6 matching bases. V was trimmed by 4 bases and J by 2 bases, leaving 21 bases between them. The CDR3 consists of 17 residues. Germline values: CDR1 MGHDK, CDR2 SYGVNS.